A selection of T cell receptor beta chains follows, all from one sample in a study of T-cell reconstitution after alpha-beta-depleted transplantation in children. TCRdb re-analysed the PCR reads in MiXCR, keeping a single row per CDR3 protein. The sample gives about 300,000 distinct CDR3 sequences, roughly a tenth of which show up once; around 7.6% is in the top ten. Here the sequenced sample was PBMCs, taken before TCRalphabeta/CD19-depleted stem cell transplant. All receptors derive from a boy in the first two years of life with acute myeloid leukemia, due to receive a stem cell transplant. Both conserved end residues are part of each CDR3. The D gene is left open where the match is weak. Only some rows state a clone size, as once, few, many or a class for expanded clones.

D	size	V	J	DNA	CDR3
NA	NA	TRBV20-1	TRBJ1-1	TGCAGTGCTAGATCCCCGACAGCGAACACTGAAGCTTTCTTT	CSARSPTANTEAFF
NA	many	TRBV28	TRBJ1-4	TGTGCCAGCAGTCGCTCTCATTTGAAAAGAGAAAAACTGTTTTTT	CASSRSHLKREKLFF
TRBD2	many	TRBV12-3/TRBV12-4	TRBJ2-5	TGTGCCAGCAGATGGGGGGGAGAGACCCAGTACTTC	CASRWGGETQYF
NA	many	TRBV10-3	TRBJ2-3	TGTGCCATCAGTGAGCTCCAGGATACGCAGTATTTT	CAISELQDTQYF
NA	NA	TRBV11-3	TRBJ2-3	TGTGCCAGCAGCTTTGGGCGGGGCCTCACAGATACGCAGTATTTT	CASSFGRGLTDTQYF
TRBD1	many	TRBV7-9	TRBJ2-3	TGTGCCAGCAGCCTAGAGACAGGGGAGTATACGCAGTATTTT	CASSLETGEYTQYF
TRBD2	NA	TRBV5-1	TRBJ2-1	TGCGCCAGCAGCTTACGGAGCGGGACTTACAATGAGCAGTTCTTC	CASSLRSGTYNEQFF
NA	many	TRBV20-1	TRBJ2-2	TGCAGTGCTAGAGATGCGGCAGGGAATGGCGGGGAGCTGTTTTTT	CSARDAAGNGGELFF
NA	many	TRBV3-1	TRBJ2-1	TGTGCCAGCAGCCAAGAGTATTCCCTTCAGTTCTTC	CASSQEYSLQFF
NA	many	TRBV28	TRBJ1-5	TGTGCCAGCAGTCCCTCCCTCCTAACCTTGCAGGTAGGGAGGTATAGCAATCAGCCCCAGCATTTT	CASSPSLLTLQVGRYSNQPQHF
NA	few	TRBV3-1	TRBJ2-1	TGTGCCAGCAGCCGACTAGACAGACCCCCCTACAATGAGCAGTTCTTC	CASSRLDRPPYNEQFF
NA	NA	TRBV29-1	TRBJ1-1	TGCAGCGTTGTGCGGACATTGAACACTGAAGCTTTCTTT	CSVVRTLNTEAFF
NA	many	TRBV30	TRBJ2-2	TGTGCCTGGAGTGTACGGGCAGGGCCGGGCACCGGGGAGCTGTTTTTT	CAWSVRAGPGTGELFF
NA	NA	TRBV5-5	TRBJ2-1	TGTGCCAGCAATCGGGCAGGGAACAATGAGCAGTTCTTC	CASNRAGNNEQFF
TRBD1	many	TRBV7-3	TRBJ1-1	TGTGCCAGCAGAGAGGGGGCCGACACTGAAGCTTTCTTT	CASREGADTEAFF
NA	many	TRBV4-3	TRBJ2-1	TGCGCCAGCGGACCCCCGCTACCCAGGGATGAGCAGTTCTTC	CASGPPLPRDEQFF
NA	NA	TRBV28	TRBJ2-1	TGTGCCAGCAGGCGGCTATTCAATGAGCAGTTCTTC	CASRRLFNEQFF
NA	NA	TRBV4-2	TRBJ2-7	TGTGCCAGCAGCCATCCCTTCGGGACACCCTCGGCCTACGAGCAGTACTTC	CASSHPFGTPSAYEQYF
NA	many	TRBV14	TRBJ1-3	TGTGCCAGCAGCCCCGCAGGGACCTCTGGAAACACCATATATTTT	CASSPAGTSGNTIYF
NA	many	TRBV12-3/TRBV12-4	TRBJ1-3	TGTGCCAGCAGTTACAGCTCTGGAAACACCATATATTTT	CASSYSSGNTIYF
NA	NA	TRBV4-2	TRBJ1-5	TGTGCCAGCAGCCAACACTCCAGGGTTCAGCCCCAGCATTTT	CASSQHSRVQPQHF
TRBD2	few	TRBV5-4	TRBJ2-3	TGTGCCAGCAGGATCGCGGGGGAGGATACGCAGTATTTT	CASRIAGEDTQYF
NA	NA	TRBV29-1	TRBJ1-1	TGCAGCGTTCGTCTTTTGGCCGGGCATGAAGCTTTCTTT	CSVRLLAGHEAFF
NA	few	TRBV20-1	TRBJ2-2	TGCAGTGCTCGTCTATGGGCGAACACCGGGGAGCTGTTTTTT	CSARLWANTGELFF
NA	many	TRBV20-1	TRBJ1-4	TGCAGTGCTAGATCCGCACCTTCTCAGGGGGAAAAACTGTTTTTT	CSARSAPSQGEKLFF
NA	many	TRBV11-3	TRBJ2-7	TGTGCCAGCAGCTACCAGCGCGCCTACGAGCAGTACTTC	CASSYQRAYEQYF
NA	few	TRBV18	TRBJ1-1	TGTGCCAGCTCACCAGTCAGCGCGAGGATGAACACTGAAGCTTTCTTT	CASSPVSARMNTEAFF
NA	many	TRBV7-2	TRBJ2-3	TGTGCCAGCAGCTTATGGGCCGACACAGATACGCAGTATTTT	CASSLWADTDTQYF
NA	many	TRBV6-2/TRBV6-3	TRBJ1-2	TGTGCCAGCAGCCAGACAGATGGCTACACCTTC	CASSQTDGYTF
TRBD2	many	TRBV10-3	TRBJ2-3	TGTGCCATCAGTGATAGCGGGAGGGCAGATACGCAGTATTTT	CAISDSGRADTQYF
TRBD1	few	TRBV12-3/TRBV12-4	TRBJ1-5	TGTGCCAGCAGTCTTGGGACAGGAGGGATATATAGCAATCAGCCCCAGCATTTT	CASSLGTGGIYSNQPQHF
TRBD2	NA	TRBV20-1	TRBJ2-7	TGCAGTGCTAGAGTACTAGCGGAGACCTACGAGCAGTACTTC	CSARVLAETYEQYF
TRBD1	NA	TRBV27	TRBJ2-3	TGTGCCAGCAGTCCACGACAGGGACGCACAGATACGCAGTATTTT	CASSPRQGRTDTQYF
NA	few	TRBV6-5	TRBJ2-7	TGTGCCAGCAGTGTATATACGGGACGTTCCTACGAGCAGTACTTC	CASSVYTGRSYEQYF
NA	NA	TRBV15	TRBJ2-5	TGTGCCACCAGCACGGCGAGGGAGACCCAGTACTTC	CATSTARETQYF
TRBD1	NA	TRBV27	TRBJ2-1	TGTGCCAGCAGTCAAGGGACAGGGGGCCAGGGGCAGTTCTTC	CASSQGTGGQGQFF
NA	many	TRBV30	TRBJ2-2	TGTGCCTGGAGTGGGTTCCGGTACACCGGGGAGCTGTTTTTT	CAWSGFRYTGELFF
TRBD1	many	TRBV7-2	TRBJ1-5	TGTGCCAGCAGCTCGCAGGGGGCGGTTGGCAATCAGCCCCAGCATTTT	CASSSQGAVGNQPQHF
NA	many	TRBV9	TRBJ2-3	TGTGCCAGCAGCGTCAGACAGGCAGATACGCAGTATTTT	CASSVRQADTQYF
NA	many	TRBV28	TRBJ1-1	TGTGCCAGCAGTTTATTCAGGGAGGACACTGAAGCTTTCTTT	CASSLFREDTEAFF
NA	many	TRBV7-9	TRBJ1-4	TGTGCCAGCAGCTTCCGACACCAGGAACTGTTTTTT	CASSFRHQELFF
NA	many	TRBV24-1	TRBJ2-2	TGTGCCACCAGTGGCGACGGCTTTTTCGCGAACACCGGGGAGCTGTTTTTT	CATSGDGFFANTGELFF
TRBD2	many	TRBV28	TRBJ2-5	TGTGCCAGCAGTTTGGGGACTAGCGGTTCGTGGACCCAGTACTTC	CASSLGTSGSWTQYF
NA	NA	TRBV28	TRBJ1-4	TGTGCCAGCAGTTTACCGGCGGCAGGGAAGGAAAAACTGTTTTTT	CASSLPAAGKEKLFF
NA	NA	TRBV5-1	TRBJ2-6	TGCGCCAGCCTGTCTGGGGCCAACGTCCTGACTTTC	CASLSGANVLTF
TRBD1	NA	TRBV20-1	TRBJ2-7	TGCAGTGCTAGAGACCGACAGGGGACGTCCTACGAGCAGTACTTC	CSARDRQGTSYEQYF
NA	once	TRBV6-6	TRBJ2-4	TGTGCCAGCAGTTTGACAAGACACTTAGCCAAAAACATTCAGTACTTC	CASSLTRHLAKNIQYF
NA	many	TRBV14	TRBJ2-3	TGTGCCAGCAGCCAAGACTGGGGGGCCATCACAGATACGCAGTATTTT	CASSQDWGAITDTQYF
NA	many	TRBV12-3/TRBV12-4	TRBJ2-7	TGTGCCAGCAGTTTATGGCCGAACTCCTACGAGCAGTACTTC	CASSLWPNSYEQYF
NA	many	TRBV5-1	TRBJ1-3	TGCGCCAGCAGCTTGGACAGCTCTGGAAACACCATATATTTT	CASSLDSSGNTIYF